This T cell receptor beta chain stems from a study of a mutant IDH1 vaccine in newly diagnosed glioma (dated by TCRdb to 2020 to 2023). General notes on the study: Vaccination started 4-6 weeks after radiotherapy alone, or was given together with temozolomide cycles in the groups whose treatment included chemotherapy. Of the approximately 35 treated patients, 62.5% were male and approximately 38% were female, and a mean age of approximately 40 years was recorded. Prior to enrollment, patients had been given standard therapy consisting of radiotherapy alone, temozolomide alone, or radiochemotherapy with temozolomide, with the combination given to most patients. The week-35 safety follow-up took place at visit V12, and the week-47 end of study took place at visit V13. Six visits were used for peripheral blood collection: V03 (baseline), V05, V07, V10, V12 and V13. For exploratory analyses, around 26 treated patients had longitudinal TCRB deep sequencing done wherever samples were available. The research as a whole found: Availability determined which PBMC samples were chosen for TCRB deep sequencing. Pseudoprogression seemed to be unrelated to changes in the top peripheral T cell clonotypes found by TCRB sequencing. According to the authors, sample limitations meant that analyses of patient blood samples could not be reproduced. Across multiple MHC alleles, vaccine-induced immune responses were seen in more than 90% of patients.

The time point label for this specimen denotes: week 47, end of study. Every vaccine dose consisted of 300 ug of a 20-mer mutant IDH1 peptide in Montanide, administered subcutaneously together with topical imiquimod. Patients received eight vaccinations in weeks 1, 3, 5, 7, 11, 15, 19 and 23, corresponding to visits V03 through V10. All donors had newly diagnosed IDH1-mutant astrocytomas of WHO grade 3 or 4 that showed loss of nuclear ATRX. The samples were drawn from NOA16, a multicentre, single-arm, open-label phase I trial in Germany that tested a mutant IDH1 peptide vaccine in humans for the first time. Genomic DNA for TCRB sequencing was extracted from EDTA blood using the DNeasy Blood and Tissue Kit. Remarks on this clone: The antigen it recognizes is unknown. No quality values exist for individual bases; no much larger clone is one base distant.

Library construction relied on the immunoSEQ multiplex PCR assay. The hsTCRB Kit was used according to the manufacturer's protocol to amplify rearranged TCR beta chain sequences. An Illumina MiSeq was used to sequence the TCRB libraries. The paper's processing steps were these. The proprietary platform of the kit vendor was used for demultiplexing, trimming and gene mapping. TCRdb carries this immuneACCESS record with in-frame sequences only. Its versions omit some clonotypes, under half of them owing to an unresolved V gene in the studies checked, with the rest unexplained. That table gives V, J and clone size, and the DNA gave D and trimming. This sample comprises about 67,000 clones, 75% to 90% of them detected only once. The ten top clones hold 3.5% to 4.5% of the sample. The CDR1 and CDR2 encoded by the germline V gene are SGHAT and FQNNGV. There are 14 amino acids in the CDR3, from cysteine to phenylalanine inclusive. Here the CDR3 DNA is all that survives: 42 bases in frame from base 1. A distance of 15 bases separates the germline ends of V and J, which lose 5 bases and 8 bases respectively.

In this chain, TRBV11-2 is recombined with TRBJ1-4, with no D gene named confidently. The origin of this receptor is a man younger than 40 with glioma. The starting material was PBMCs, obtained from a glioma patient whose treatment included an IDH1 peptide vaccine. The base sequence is TGTGCCAGCAGCCTATGGGGTTTCGGGGAAAAACTGTTTTTT. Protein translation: CASSLWGFGEKLFF.